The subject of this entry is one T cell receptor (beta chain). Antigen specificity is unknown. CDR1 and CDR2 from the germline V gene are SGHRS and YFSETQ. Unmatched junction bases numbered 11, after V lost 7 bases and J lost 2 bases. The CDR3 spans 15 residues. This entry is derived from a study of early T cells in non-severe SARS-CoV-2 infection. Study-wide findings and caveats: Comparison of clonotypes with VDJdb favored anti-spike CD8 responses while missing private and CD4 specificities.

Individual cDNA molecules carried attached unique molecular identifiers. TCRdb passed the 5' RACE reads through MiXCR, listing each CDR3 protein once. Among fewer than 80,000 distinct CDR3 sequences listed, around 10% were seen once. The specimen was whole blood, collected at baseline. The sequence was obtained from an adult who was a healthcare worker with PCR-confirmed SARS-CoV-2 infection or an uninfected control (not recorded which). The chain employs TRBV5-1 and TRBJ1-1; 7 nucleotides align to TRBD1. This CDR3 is CASRGLTGENTEAFF. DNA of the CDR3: TGCGCCAGCCGAGGGCTCACAGGGGAAAACACTGAAGCTTTCTTT.